The 23 T cell receptor beta chains given below trace back to one sample, sequenced in a study of cytomegalovirus exposure and HLA in healthy donors. The PCR used 60 Vbeta and 13 Jbeta primers. Sequencing was performed with immunoSEQ multiplex PCR; in TCRdb, only in-frame clones are kept and a portion is missing. The sample has more than 90,000 clones; 80% to 85% are singletons. The sequenced material came from PBMCs. The receptors derive from a man under 40 in good health and CMV-seropositive.

The V and J genes are TRBV7-2 and TRBJ1-2, with D unresolved. The CDR3 has 14 residues. The germline CDR1 and CDR2 sequences are SGHTA and FQGNSA. Trimming stripped 2 bases from V and 1 base from J, with 8 bases between. The CDR3 spells CASSLRSSNYGYTF. DNA of the CDR3: TGTGCCAGCAGCTTAAGGAGCAGTAACTATGGCTACACCTTC.

Concerning this clone: Sequence at one end of the junction differs from germline and may be a read error. J is TRBJ1-5 and V is TRBV6-1, with 7 bases lining up with TRBD1. The CDR3 has 16 amino acids. Germline CDR1 reads MNHNS; CDR2 reads SASEGT. This CDR3 is CVSSDRVQYSNQPQHF. The CDR3 bases are TGTGTCAGCAGTGACAGGGTTCAATATAGCAATCAGCCCCAGCATTTT.

This chain links TRBV7-3 with TRBJ1-1; tentatively, D is TRBD1 (6 bases). CDR1 and CDR2 (germline): SGHTA, FQGTGA. The V gene lost 1 base and the J gene lost 4 bases, with 10 bases spanning the gap. CDR3 size: 14 residues. The CDR3 here is CASSLRGGTTEAFF. CDR3 in DNA: TGTGCCAGCAGCTTAAGAGGGGGTACCACTGAAGCTTTCTTT.

The chain employs TRBV19 and TRBJ1-1; D might be TRBD1 (6 bases). V was shortened by 3 bases and J by 0 bases, with 20 bases between the two germline ends. The CDR3 contains 18 residues. The V gene's germline CDR1 is LNHDA and CDR2 SQIVND (reference sequence). CDR3 nucleotide sequence: TGTGCCAGTAGTATTTTTGGGACATTAGCCCGGATGAACACTGAAGCTTTCTTT. Protein sequence: CASSIFGTLARMNTEAFF.

This rearrangement joins TRBV27 to TRBJ2-1; D is perhaps TRBD2 (6 bases). The germline CDR1 and CDR2 sequences are MNHEY and SMNVEV (reference sequence). This CDR3 has 14 residues. Trimming pared 5 bases from V and 9 bases from J, leaving 17 bases between. The CDR3 DNA sequence: TGTGCCAGCAGTCCGGACCGGGACTCTATTGAGCAGTTCTTC. The encoded protein is CASSPDRDSIEQFF.

In regard to this clone: Other nucleotide sequences in the sample specify the same CDR3. The V call is TRBV2, the J call TRBJ2-5; 14 bases line up with TRBD2. V trimming: 5 bases; J trimming: 4 bases; junction bases outside the gene matches: 3. The length of the CDR3 is 15 residues. Germline V gene lookup returns CDR1 SNHLY and CDR2 FYNNEI. Here the CDR3 reads CASSSGTSGGETQYF. CDR3 bases: TGTGCCAGCAGTTCCGGGACTAGCGGGGGAGAGACCCAGTACTTC. Combining the CDR3 with reference TRBV2 and TRBJ2-5 gives the whole variable domain EPEVTQTPSHQVTQMGQEVILRCVPISNHLYFYWYRQILGQKVEFLVSFYNNEISEKSEIFDDQFSVERPDGSNFTLKIRSTKLEDSAMYFCASSSGTSGGETQYFGPGTRLLVL.

The J gene is TRBJ1-1, the V gene TRBV29-1; unclear D gene. The length of the CDR3 is 14 residues. Trimming removed 3 bases at V and 4 bases at J, with 15 bases between. CDR1 and CDR2 from the germline V gene are SQVTM and ANQGSEA. The CDR3: CSVDTRLGSTEAFF. DNA of the CDR3: TGCAGCGTTGATACTAGGCTTGGTAGCACTGAAGCTTTCTTT.

J is TRBJ2-1 and V is TRBV6-1; 7 bases fit TRBD1. From germline, CDR1 is MNHNS and CDR2 SASEGT. CDR3 length: 11 residues. As DNA, the CDR3 is TGTGCGGGACAGATCGACAATGAGCAGTTCTTC. Amino acid sequence: CAGQIDNEQFF.

V gene TRBV5-1 combines with J gene TRBJ2-1; the D gene is possibly TRBD2 (5 bases). Germline assignment: CDR1 SGHRS and CDR2 YFSETQ. This CDR3 contains 13 residues. Trimming left V 5 bases short and J 7 bases short, with 13 bases between. The CDR3 here is CASRGGGLNEQFF. The CDR3 coding sequence is TGCGCCAGCAGGGGTGGCGGGCTGAATGAGCAGTTCTTC.

The V and J genes are TRBV9 and TRBJ1-3; TRBD1 matches at 9 bases. The ends lost 3 bases at V and 7 bases at J; junction bases unmatched: 5. The germline gives CDR1 SGDLS, CDR2 YYNGEE. This CDR3 comprises 14 residues. CDR3 nucleotides: TGTGCCAGCAGCGACCGAACAGGGGGCAACACCATATATTTT. Encoded protein: CASSDRTGGNTIYF.

This clone came up once. The chain couples TRBV5-1 to TRBJ2-3; 7 bases are shared with TRBD2. The junction had 6 bases not matched to a gene; V was cut back by 0 bases and J by 5 bases. The germline CDR1 and CDR2 sequences are SGHRS and YFSETQ. This CDR3 contains 15 residues. Written as DNA, the CDR3 is TGCGCCAGCAGCTTGGTTACCGGCGGGGGAGATACGCAGTATTTT. The encoded protein is CASSLVTGGGDTQYF.

The V gene is TRBV4-1, the J gene TRBJ1-2, with D uncertain. V was pared by 4 bases and J by 0 bases, with 9 bases between. The V gene's germline CDR1 is MGHRA and CDR2 YSYEKL. The CDR3 is made up of 14 amino acids. CDR3 amino acids: CASSLRTANYGYTF. For the CDR3, the DNA is TGCGCCAGCAGCCTGCGAACGGCTAACTATGGCTACACCTTC.

This chain uses TRBV6-5 with TRBJ2-5; TRBD2 matches 10 bases. The CDR3 totals 15 residues. Germline-derived CDR1 and CDR2 are MNHEY and SVGAGI. V lost 6 bases and J lost 4; bases outside the gene matches: 8. For the CDR3, the DNA is TGTGCCAGCAGCTTTGAGCGGGGGGGCCGAGAGACCCAGTACTTC. This encodes CASSFERGGRETQYF.

DNA for the CDR3: TGTGCCAGTAGTATAGTTATTGCGGGGCAGCCCCAGCATTTT. It specifies CASSIVIAGQPQHF. This chain joins TRBV19 and TRBJ1-5; D is unresolved. With 1 base removed from V and 7 bases from J, the gap between germline ends came to 11 bases. This CDR3 has 14 amino acids. Germline lookup yields CDR1 LNHDA and CDR2 SQIVND (reference sequence).

This chain uses TRBV9 with TRBJ2-2; 8 bases match TRBD2. Germline V lookup: CDR1 SGDLS, CDR2 YYNGEE. The length of the CDR3 is 16 residues. With 0 bases clipped from V and 6 bases from J, the junction kept 7 bases outside the gene matches. In DNA, the CDR3 is TGTGCCAGCAGCGTAGGAGGTAGCGGGGACCCCGGGGAGCTGTTTTTT. This encodes CASSVGGSGDPGELFF.

V gene TRBV18 combines with J gene TRBJ1-4; possibly TRBD1 for D (5 bases). This CDR3 is 15 amino acids long. The germline gives CDR1 KGHSH, CDR2 LQKENI. Trimming cost V 0 bases and J 4 bases, with 9 bases left between them. CDR3 nucleotide sequence: TGTGCCAGCTCACCACCGGACACGGTTAATGAAAAACTGTTTTTT. Its translation is CASSPPDTVNEKLFF.

J is TRBJ2-3 and V is TRBV7-2; D gene uncertain. Per the germline V gene, CDR1 is SGHTA and CDR2 is FQGNSA. Trimming cost V 0 bases and J 7 bases, with 20 bases left between them. This CDR3 is built from 17 residues. The CDR3 DNA sequence: TGTGCCAGCAGCTTAGCGACTCATGGATCTCCCCCACATACGCAGTATTTT. Amino acid sequence: CASSLATHGSPPHTQYF.

The rearrangement uses TRBV5-1 and TRBJ1-3; 8 bases map to TRBD1. Unmatched junction bases numbered 2, after V lost 0 bases and J lost 0 bases. CDR3 length equals 16 residues. Germline CDR1 reads SGHRS; CDR2 reads YFSETQ. The CDR3 region has the DNA TGCGCCAGCAGCTTGGGGACAGGGACCTCTGGAAACACCATATATTTT. This sequence encodes CASSLGTGTSGNTIYF.

The V and J genes are TRBV9 and TRBJ1-5, with 9 positions matching TRBD1. The CDR3 sequence is 14 residues long. The germline CDR1 and CDR2 sequences are SGDLS and YYNGEE. V shed 4 bases and J 6 bases; nucleotides not matched to a gene: 5. This CDR3 is CASSPSTGGQPQHF. Written as DNA, the CDR3 is TGTGCCAGCAGCCCTTCGACAGGGGGTCAGCCCCAGCATTTT.

This sequence joins TRBV7-8 and TRBJ2-7; 14 nucleotides match TRBD2. The length of the CDR3 is 16 residues. V lost 1 base and J lost 2; bases outside the gene matches: 1. CDR1 SGHVS and CDR2 FQNEAQ come from the germline V gene. The CDR3 loop reads CASSLVGLAGAYEQYV. DNA for the CDR3: TGTGCCAGCAGCTTAGTGGGACTAGCGGGAGCCTACGAGCAGTACGTC.

The CDR3 nucleotides are TGCGCCAGCAGCCGGCTGGAGACAGCGAACACCGGGGAGCTGTTTTTT. Amino acid sequence: CASSRLETANTGELFF. The chain is built from TRBV5-1 and TRBJ2-2; D possibly corresponds to TRBD1 (5 bases). This CDR3 is built from 16 residues. The V gene lost 4 bases and the J gene lost 0 bases, with 13 bases spanning the gap. Looked up from germline, CDR1 is SGHRS and CDR2 is YFSETQ.

There are a few counts of this clone. The chain is built from TRBV7-8 and TRBJ2-1, with 15 bases that match TRBD2. Germline loops: CDR1 SGHVS, CDR2 FQNEAQ. V lost 3 bases, J lost 0 bases, and 9 bases stayed unmatched. The CDR3 totals 20 residues. In DNA, the CDR3 is TGTGCCAGCAGCTTTGGACTAGCGGGAGGGCCTATATACTCCTACAATGAGCAGTTCTTC. This translates into CASSFGLAGGPIYSYNEQFF.

The chain employs TRBV11-3 and TRBJ1-1; the D gene is possibly TRBD1 (5 bases). This CDR3 contains 12 residues. Trimming took off 5 bases at V and 7 bases at J, with 11 bases between the two ends. Germline CDR1 is SGHNT and CDR2 is YENEEA. CDR3 sequence: CASSPGGGEAFF. As DNA, the CDR3 is TGTGCCAGCAGCCCGGGGGGGGGTGAAGCTTTCTTT.